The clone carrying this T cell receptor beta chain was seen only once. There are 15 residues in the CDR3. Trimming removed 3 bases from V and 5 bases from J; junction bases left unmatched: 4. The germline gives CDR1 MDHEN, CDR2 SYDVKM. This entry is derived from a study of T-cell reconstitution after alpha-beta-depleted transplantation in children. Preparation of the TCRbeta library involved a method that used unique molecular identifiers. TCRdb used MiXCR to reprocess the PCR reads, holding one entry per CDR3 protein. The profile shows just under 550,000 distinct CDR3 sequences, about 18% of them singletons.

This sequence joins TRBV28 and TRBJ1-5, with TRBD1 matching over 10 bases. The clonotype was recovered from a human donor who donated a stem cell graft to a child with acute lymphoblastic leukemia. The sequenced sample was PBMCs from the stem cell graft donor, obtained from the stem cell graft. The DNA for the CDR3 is TGTGCCAGCAGTTTGAAGGGACAGGGGTATCAGCCCCAGCATTTT. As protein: CASSLKGQGYQPQHF.